This TCR beta chain came from a study of T cell responses to AZD1222 COVID-19 vaccine. The table came from immunoSEQ multiplex PCR; TCRdb's copy has only in-frame clones and leaves some out. Of about 70,000 clones listed, roughly nine tenths are singletons. V lost 4 bases, J lost 1 base, and 3 bases stayed unmatched. The CDR3 has 14 amino acids. From germline, CDR1 is SGHRS and CDR2 YFSETQ. The source was peripheral blood, collected 28 days after the second AZD1222 dose. The clonotype was recovered from an adult who received the AZD1222 COVID-19 vaccine. J is TRBJ2-3 and V is TRBV5-1; 7 bases are a match to TRBD2. The CDR3 region has the DNA TGCGCCAGCAGCCCCGGACTAGGCACAGATACGCAGTATTTT. It encodes CASSPGLGTDTQYF. The full variable domain, in which reference TRBV5-1 and TRBJ2-3 provide the parts outside the CDR3, is KAGVTQTPRYLIKTRGQQVTLSCSPISGHRSVSWYQQTPGQGLQFLFEYFSETQRNKGNFPGRFSGRQFSNSRSEMNVSTLELGDSALYLCASSPGLGTDTQYFGPGTRLTVL.